Sequencing of this T cell receptor beta chain was carried out in a study of T-cell memory formation after mild COVID-19. Comment on this clonotype: Its matching antigen is unknown.

Each CDR3 protein is one row after TCRdb ran MiXCR on the 5' RACE reads. The repertoire holds over 250,000 distinct CDR3 sequences, with about 16% as singletons. There are 13 residues in the CDR3. Germline V gene sequence: CDR1 SGHVS, CDR2 FNYEAQ. The V segment lost 5 bases and the J segment 6 bases; nucleotides outside the gene matches: 6. Regarding the study as a whole: Unconfirmed was the SARS-CoV-2 specificity of second-wave clones that peaked on day 37. Some clones that responded turned up in pre-infection memory, which suggests that cross-reactive memory joined in.

This TCR came from a man between 18 and 29 years old who had mild COVID-19 (a few samples of this study predate the infection). Cell type and time point are not known. Sequenced: PBMCs or a T cell subset sorted from them (not recorded which). The rearrangement uses TRBV7-6 and TRBJ2-7; 8 positions match TRBD2. CDR3 nucleotide sequence: TGTGCCAGCAGCCGACTAGCGTTTTCCGAGCAGTACGTC. Its protein is CASSRLAFSEQYV.